These 30 T cell receptor beta chains originate from one sample sequenced in a study of early T cells in non-severe SARS-CoV-2 infection. TCRdb reanalysed the 5' RACE reads using MiXCR and keeps one entry per CDR3 protein. Of approximately 69,000 distinct CDR3 sequences listed, about 10% are singletons. This specimen was whole blood, taken at baseline. These receptors came from an adult who was a healthcare worker with PCR-confirmed SARS-CoV-2 infection or an uninfected control (not recorded which).

This clonotype was recorded many times. The rearrangement links TRBV7-2 to TRBJ2-3; D remains unclear. This CDR3 region has 13 residues. The germline gives CDR1 SGHTA, CDR2 FQGNSA. Trimming removed 5 bases from V and 0 bases from J, with 6 bases in between. The CDR3: CASSARSTDTQYF. In nucleotides, the CDR3 is TGTGCCAGCAGCGCGCGGAGCACAGATACGCAGTATTTT.

Worth noting for this clonotype: At one end the junction does not follow the germline gene, possibly because of a read error. The rearrangement links TRBV20-1 to TRBJ1-2; no definite D call. This CDR3 region has 8 residues. Germline CDR1 reads DFQATT; CDR2 reads SNEGSKA (reference sequence). The CDR3 spells CSTLFGVF. CDR3 coding DNA: TGCTCAACTCTGTTCGGGGTCTTC.

Ten or more counts support this clonotype. The CDR3 here is CASSSFGEQYF. The CDR3 DNA reads as TGTGCCAGCAGCTCGTTCGGCGAGCAGTACTTC. The rearrangement joins TRBV7-9 to TRBJ2-7; D gene uncertain. Germline CDR1 and CDR2: SEHNR and FQNEAQ (reference sequence). The V gene lost 4 bases and the J gene lost 6 bases, with 7 bases spanning the gap. This CDR3 is 11 amino acids long.

The chain combines TRBV4-2 with TRBJ2-3, with 10 bases aligning to TRBD2. Germline V gene sequence: CDR1 LGHNA, CDR2 YNFKEQ. This CDR3 spans 16 amino acids. The junction had 6 bases not matched to a gene; V was cut back by 4 bases and J by 2 bases. Here the CDR3 DNA reads TGTGCCAGCAGCCCCCAACTAGCGGGGACCACAGATACGCAGTATTTT. This encodes CASSPQLAGTTDTQYF.

The gene calls are TRBV29-1 and TRBJ2-3; D is unclear. Trimming left V 3 bases short and J 9 bases short, with 10 bases between. This CDR3 comprises 11 residues. The V gene's germline CDR1 is SQVTM and CDR2 ANQGSEA. CDR3 amino acids: CSVDDEWTQYF. In DNA form, the CDR3 reads TGCAGCGTTGATGACGAGTGGACGCAGTATTTT.

The CDR3 is CASSGWDGSTDTQYF. In nucleotides, the CDR3 is TGTGCCAGCAGTGGGTGGGACGGGAGCACAGATACGCAGTATTTT. V usage is TRBV6-1 and J usage is TRBJ2-3; D possibly uses TRBD1 or TRBD2 (5 bases each). The ends were cut back, 4 bases at V and 0 bases at J, with 11 bases in the middle. The germline CDR1 and CDR2 sequences are MNHNS and SASEGT. The CDR3 has 15 residues.

This clonotype was picked up a small number of times. The chain couples TRBV27 to TRBJ2-3; TRBD1 is a possible D gene (6 bases). Trimming took 1 base from V and 5 from J, leaving 10 bases between them. CDR1 MNHEY and CDR2 SMNVEV come from the germline V gene (reference sequence). The CDR3 has 14 residues. Here the CDR3 reads CASSLLHREDTQYF. CDR3 DNA: TGTGCCAGCAGTTTATTACACAGGGAAGATACGCAGTATTTT.

This clonotype was seen repeatedly, ten times or more. V usage is TRBV12-3 or TRBV12-4 and J usage is TRBJ2-3; D might be TRBD1 or TRBD2, each matching 5 bases. The CDR3 totals 15 residues. Trimming stripped 3 bases from V and 0 bases from J, with 10 bases between. CDR3 residues: CASSLRGSSTDTQYF. The CDR3 nucleotides read TGTGCCAGCAGTTTGAGGGGCAGTAGCACAGATACGCAGTATTTT.

The rearrangement links TRBV7-9 to TRBJ2-5; D may correspond to TRBD1 or TRBD2 (5 bases each). V was cut by 5 bases and J by 5 bases, with 15 bases left in between. The CDR3 is 14 amino acids. The V gene's germline CDR1 is SEHNR and CDR2 FQNEAQ (reference sequence). DNA of the CDR3: TGTGCCAGCAGCGTTCCCGGGGCCTTGGAGACCCAGTACTTC. Translation gives CASSVPGALETQYF.

This chain joins TRBV9 and TRBJ1-5; D might be TRBD1 (5 bases). Looked up from germline, CDR1 is SGDLS and CDR2 is YYNGEE. The CDR3 extends over 13 amino acids. V was pared by 1 base and J by 7 bases, with 9 bases between. Here the CDR3 DNA reads TGTGCCAGCAGCGTAAGGGGAGACCAGCCCCAGCATTTT. Its protein product is CASSVRGDQPQHF.

This clonotype has more than one count but fewer than ten. The V gene is TRBV27, the J gene TRBJ2-3; D is ambiguous. The CDR3 extends over 16 amino acids. Germline lookup yields CDR1 MNHEY and CDR2 SMNVEV (reference sequence). V dropped 7 bases and J dropped 0 bases, with 17 bases sitting between them. This CDR3 reads CASKRIRSPSTDTQYF. The CDR3 nucleotides are TGTGCCAGCAAACGTATCAGGTCCCCTAGCACAGATACGCAGTATTTT.

This sequence joins TRBV7-2 and TRBJ2-1; possibly TRBD2 for D (6 bases). Germline loops: CDR1 SGHTA, CDR2 FQGNSA. V was clipped by 1 base and J by 5 bases, with 12 bases between them. CDR3 size: 15 residues. CDR3 DNA: TGTGCCAGCAGCTTAGGACCCGGGAGTCACAATGAGCAGTTCTTC. As protein: CASSLGPGSHNEQFF.

Many counts were recorded for this clonotype. The J gene is TRBJ2-7, the V gene TRBV7-2; D is uncertain. There are 12 residues in the CDR3. Trimming shortened V by 1 base and J by 3 bases, and 4 bases separated the two germline ends. Germline V gene data show CDR1 as SGHTA and CDR2 as FQGNSA. CDR3 sequence reads: CASSLDNYEQYF. CDR3 nucleotides: TGTGCCAGCAGCTTAGACAACTACGAGCAGTACTTC.

The chain recombines TRBV12-3 or TRBV12-4 with TRBJ1-1, with D perhaps TRBD1 (5 bases). The CDR3 totals 13 residues. The germline V and J ends were trimmed by 6 bases and 0 bases, with 8 bases remaining between them. In DNA form, the CDR3 reads TGTGCCAGCAGGGACACTTTGAACACTGAAGCTTTCTTT. It yields the protein CASRDTLNTEAFF.

This clonotype was seen many times. This rearrangement joins TRBV6-2 or TRBV6-3 to TRBJ2-2; D unclear. The CDR3 sequence is 15 residues long. Trimming removed 5 bases from V and 1 base from J, with 11 bases in between. The germline V gene encodes CDR1 MNHEY and CDR2 SVGEGT. Written as DNA, the CDR3 is TGTGCCAGCAGTCAAGGTCTTTGGAACACCGGGGAGCTGTTTTTT. Encoded protein: CASSQGLWNTGELFF.

V and J are TRBV12-3 or TRBV12-4 and TRBJ2-6; D unclear. The CDR3 loop spans 16 amino acids. Trimming stripped 5 bases from V and 0 bases from J, with 11 bases between. The CDR3 nucleotides read TGTGCCAGCAGTCTCCGGGTCCGCTCTGGGGCCAACGTCCTGACTTTC. As protein: CASSLRVRSGANVLTF.

The rearrangement uses TRBV7-8 and TRBJ1-1; D remains unclear. CDR1 and CDR2 from the germline V gene are SGHVS and FQNEAQ. Trimming pared 5 bases from V and 0 bases from J, leaving 25 bases between. The length of the CDR3 is 19 residues. The CDR3 bases are TGTGCCAGCAGCCGTAGTTGGACGGGGAATGAGGAGTTGAACACTGAAGCTTTCTTT. It encodes CASSRSWTGNEELNTEAFF.

The chain links TRBV29-1 to TRBJ1-2; no reliable D call. Germline values: CDR1 SQVTM, CDR2 ANQGSEA. The ends were cut back, 7 bases at V and 6 bases at J, with 6 bases in the middle. The CDR3 loop spans 9 amino acids. The CDR3 coding sequence is TGCAGCGCATCGGATGGCTACACCTTC. Residues: CSASDGYTF. Filled out from reference TRBV29-1 and TRBJ1-2, the complete variable domain reads SAVISQKPSRDICQRGTSLTIQCQVDSQVTMMFWYRQQPGQSLTLIATANQGSEATYESGFVIDKFPISRPNLTFSTLTVSNMSPEDSSIYLCSASDGYTFGSGTRLTVV.

The genes are TRBV11-1 and TRBJ2-7; D call uncertain. V shed 6 bases and J shed 3 bases, with 12 bases lying between them. CDR3 size: 13 residues. Germline V gene data show CDR1 as SGHAT and CDR2 as FQDESV (reference sequence). The chain's CDR3 is CASREDVGYEQYF. CDR3 in DNA: TGTGCCAGCAGAGAAGACGTAGGCTACGAGCAGTACTTC.

This chain uses TRBV5-6 with TRBJ2-3, with a tentative D call TRBD2 (6 bases). Germline V CDR1 and CDR2: SGHDT, YYEEEE. V lost 2 bases to trimming and J lost 3 bases, with 10 bases between them. This CDR3 is 14 amino acids long. The CDR3 spells CASSFLTRTDTQYF. CDR3 in DNA: TGTGCCAGCAGCTTCCTGACTAGAACAGATACGCAGTATTTT.

This clonotype showed up many times. The V call is TRBV7-9, the J call TRBJ2-2; D remains unclear. This CDR3 comprises 15 residues. V dropped 1 base and J dropped 0 bases, with 6 bases sitting between them. Per germline, CDR1 SEHNR and CDR2 FQNEAQ (reference sequence). The CDR3 coding sequence is TGTGCCAGCAGCTTAGGGACGACGAACACCGGGGAGCTGTTTTTT. This gives the protein CASSLGTTNTGELFF.

This clonotype was counted ten times or more. This chain links TRBV6-2 or TRBV6-3 with TRBJ2-7; D gene ambiguous. The V and J ends lost 2 bases and 2 bases respectively, with 10 bases between them. The CDR3 totals 14 residues. CDR1 is MNHEY, CDR2 SVGEGT, per germline. CDR3 region: CASSYRGATYEQYF. The CDR3 DNA is TGTGCCAGCAGTTACCGCGGAGCGACCTACGAGCAGTACTTC.

This clonotype was counted a few times. V usage is TRBV3-1 and J usage is TRBJ1-1, with a tentative D call TRBD1 (6 bases). V lost 4 bases and J 10 bases, leaving 13 bases between the germline ends. CDR1 and CDR2 (germline): LGHDT, YNNKEL (reference sequence). This CDR3 contains 12 residues. CDR3 coding DNA: TGTGCCAGCAGCCGCCTAGACAGGTCAGCTTTCTTT. This encodes CASSRLDRSAFF.

This clonotype was seen repeatedly, ten times or more. The chain uses TRBV7-9 and TRBJ2-5; possible D gene TRBD2, 6 bases. Between the trimmed V and J ends, which lost 11 bases and 10 bases, there was a span of 11 bases. The CDR3 contains 9 residues. Germline CDR1 and CDR2: SEHNR and FQNEAQ (reference sequence). The CDR3 region has the DNA TGTGCCGTCAAGGAGGGCCAGTACTTC. Protein: CAVKEGQYF.

In this sample, this clonotype turned up many times. J is TRBJ2-5 and V is TRBV12-3 or TRBV12-4; D possibly corresponds to TRBD2 (5 bases). The CDR3 consists of 13 residues. The V gene lost 5 bases and the J gene lost 7 bases, with 14 bases spanning the gap. CDR3 region: CASSLTGLGTQYF. The CDR3 DNA is TGTGCCAGCAGTCTCACTGGACTGGGGACCCAGTACTTC.

The V call is TRBV9, the J call TRBJ1-4; D gene ambiguous. Germline CDR1 and CDR2: SGDLS and YYNGEE. V was pared by 3 bases and J by 5 bases, with 14 bases between. The CDR3 is 15 amino acids. This CDR3 is CASSGMGFPNEKLFF. The DNA of the CDR3 is TGTGCCAGCAGCGGTATGGGGTTCCCAAATGAAAAACTGTTTTTT.

The chain joins TRBV12-3 or TRBV12-4 to TRBJ2-1; D ambiguous. The CDR3 runs 16 residues. Trimming took off 2 bases at V and 9 bases at J, with 20 bases between the two ends. The DNA for the CDR3 is TGTGCCAGCAGTTTACCCGCCCTGACCGCGACGAGTGAGCAGTTCTTC. Translating it yields CASSLPALTATSEQFF.

The chain employs TRBV2 and TRBJ1-4; no clear D. Germline-derived CDR1 and CDR2 are SNHLY and FYNNEI. The ends were cut back, 8 bases at V and 7 bases at J, with 20 bases in the middle. This CDR3 has 15 amino acids. The CDR3 DNA follows: TGTGCCAGCCTGGACCTCGGAGGCATAACTGAAAAACTGTTTTTT. Translated: CASLDLGGITEKLFF.

A few counts support this clonotype. This chain links TRBV9 with TRBJ2-6; the D is unclear. V was shortened by 6 bases and J by 3 bases, with 16 bases between the two germline ends. Germline CDR1 is SGDLS and CDR2 is YYNGEE. The CDR3 has 16 residues. The CDR3 sequence is CASTPDGRVGANVLTF. The CDR3 nucleotides read TGTGCCAGCACCCCGGATGGTAGGGTTGGGGCCAACGTCCTGACTTTC.

The V gene is TRBV3-1, the J gene TRBJ2-2; 7 positions match TRBD1. CDR3 length equals 16 residues. Unmatched junction bases numbered 10, after V lost 3 bases and J lost 6 bases. CDR1 and CDR2 from the germline V gene are LGHDT and YNNKEL (reference sequence). This chain's CDR3 is CASSQARGSGAGELFF. The CDR3 nucleotides are TGTGCCAGCAGCCAGGCCAGGGGGTCCGGTGCCGGGGAGCTGTTTTTT.